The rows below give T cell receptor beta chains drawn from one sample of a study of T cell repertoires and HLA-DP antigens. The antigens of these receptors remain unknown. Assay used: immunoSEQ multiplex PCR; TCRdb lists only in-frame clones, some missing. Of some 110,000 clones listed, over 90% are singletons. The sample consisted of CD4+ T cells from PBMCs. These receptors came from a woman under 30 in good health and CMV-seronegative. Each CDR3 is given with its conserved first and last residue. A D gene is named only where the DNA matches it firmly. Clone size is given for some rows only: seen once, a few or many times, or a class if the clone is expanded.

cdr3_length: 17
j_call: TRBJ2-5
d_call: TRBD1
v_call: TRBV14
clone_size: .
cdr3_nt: TGTGCCAGCAGCCAAGGCCCGGGACAGGGCCCCTGGGAGACCCAGTACTTC
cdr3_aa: CASSQGPGQGPWETQYF

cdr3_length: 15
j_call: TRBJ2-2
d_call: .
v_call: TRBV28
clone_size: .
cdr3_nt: TGTGCCAGCAGTATTACTAGCTGGAACACCGGGGAGCTGTTTTTT
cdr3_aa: CASSITSWNTGELFF

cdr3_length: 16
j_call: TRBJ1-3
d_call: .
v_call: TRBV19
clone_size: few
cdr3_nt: TGTGCCAGTAGTATTGGGTCGGCCTTCTCTGGAAACACCATATATTTT
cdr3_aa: CASSIGSAFSGNTIYF

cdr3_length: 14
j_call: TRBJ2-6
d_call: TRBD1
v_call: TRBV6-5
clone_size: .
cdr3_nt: TGTGCCAGCAGCCGGACAGGGAGGGCCAACGTCCTGACTTTC
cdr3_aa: CASSRTGRANVLTF

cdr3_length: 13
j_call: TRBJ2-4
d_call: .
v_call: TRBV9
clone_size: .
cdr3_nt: TGTGCCAGCAGCGTAGATCAGGGAAACATTCAGTACTTC
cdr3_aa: CASSVDQGNIQYF

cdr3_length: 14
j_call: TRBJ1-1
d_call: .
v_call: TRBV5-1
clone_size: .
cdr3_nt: TGCGCCAGCAGCTTGGCCCCAGAGAGGACTGAAGCTTTCTTT
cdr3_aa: CASSLAPERTEAFF

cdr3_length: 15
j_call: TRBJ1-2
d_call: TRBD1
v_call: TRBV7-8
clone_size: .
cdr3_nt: TGTGCCAGCAGCTTATTGGGACAGGACTACTATGGCTACACCTTC
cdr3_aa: CASSLLGQDYYGYTF

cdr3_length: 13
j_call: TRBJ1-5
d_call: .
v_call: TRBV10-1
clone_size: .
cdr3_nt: TGCGCCAGCAGCGCAAGTCCTGGGCAGCCCCAGCATTTT
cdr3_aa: CASSASPGQPQHF

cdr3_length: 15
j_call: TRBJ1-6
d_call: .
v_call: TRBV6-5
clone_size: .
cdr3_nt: TGTGCCAGCAGTTACTCGACAGGCTGGGGATCACCCCTCCACTTT
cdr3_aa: CASSYSTGWGSPLHF

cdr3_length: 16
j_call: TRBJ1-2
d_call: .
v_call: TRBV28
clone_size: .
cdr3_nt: TGTGCCAGCAGTTTGGGCAGGGCGATGGTCCTCTATGGCTACACCTTC
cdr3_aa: CASSLGRAMVLYGYTF

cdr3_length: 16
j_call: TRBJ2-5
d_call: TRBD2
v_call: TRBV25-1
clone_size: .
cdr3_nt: TGTGCCAGCAGTGCGGGACTAGCGGGAGTTTTGGAGACCCAGTACTTC
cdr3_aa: CASSAGLAGVLETQYF

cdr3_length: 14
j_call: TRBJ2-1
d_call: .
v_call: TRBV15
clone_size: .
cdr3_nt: TGTGCCACCAGCGGAGCTCGGCGGGACAATGAGCAGTTCTTC
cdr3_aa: CATSGARRDNEQFF

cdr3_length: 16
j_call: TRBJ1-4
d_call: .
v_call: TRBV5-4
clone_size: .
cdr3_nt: TGTGCCAGCAGCTTGGGGCAGGGTTCCACTAATGAAAAACTGTTTTTT
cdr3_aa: CASSLGQGSTNEKLFF

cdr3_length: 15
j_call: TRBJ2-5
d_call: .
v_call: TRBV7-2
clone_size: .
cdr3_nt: TGTGCCAGCAGCTTAACCTGGGGACAACAAGAGACCCAGTACTTC
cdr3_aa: CASSLTWGQQETQYF

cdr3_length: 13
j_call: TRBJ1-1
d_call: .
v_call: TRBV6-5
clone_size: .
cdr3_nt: TGTGCCAGCAGTTCGGGACGGGGCACTGAAGCTTTCTTT
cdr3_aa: CASSSGRGTEAFF

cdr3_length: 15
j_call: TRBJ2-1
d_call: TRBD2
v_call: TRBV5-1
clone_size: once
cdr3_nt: TGCGCCAGCACCGTACTAGCGGGATTGAACAATGAGCAGTTCTTC
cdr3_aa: CASTVLAGLNNEQFF

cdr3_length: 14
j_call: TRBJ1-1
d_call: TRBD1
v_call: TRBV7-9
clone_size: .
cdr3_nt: TGTGCCAGCAGCTCAACAGGGGAGAACACTGAAGCTTTCTTT
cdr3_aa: CASSSTGENTEAFF

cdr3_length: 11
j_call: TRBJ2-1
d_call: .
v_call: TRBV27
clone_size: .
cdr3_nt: TGTGCCAGCAGCCGGGAGAATGAGCAGTTCTTC
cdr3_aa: CASSRENEQFF

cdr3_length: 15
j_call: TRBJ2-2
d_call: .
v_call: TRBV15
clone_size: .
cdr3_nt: TGTGCCACCAGCATCGGCACCCGGAACACCGGGGAGCTGTTTTTT
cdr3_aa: CATSIGTRNTGELFF

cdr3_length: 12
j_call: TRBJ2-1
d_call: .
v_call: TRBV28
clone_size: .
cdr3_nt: TGTGCCAGCAGTTTGTACTACAACGAGCAGTTCTTC
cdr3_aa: CASSLYYNEQFF

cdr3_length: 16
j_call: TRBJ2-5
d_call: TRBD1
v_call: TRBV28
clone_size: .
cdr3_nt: TGTGCCAGCACCCGAAGGGGGACAGGGGGCGCCGAGACCCAGTACTTC
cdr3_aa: CASTRRGTGGAETQYF

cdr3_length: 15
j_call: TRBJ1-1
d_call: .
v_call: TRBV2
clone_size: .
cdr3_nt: TGTGCCAGCAGACAGGGTTTCATCCTGAACACTGAAGCTTTCTTT
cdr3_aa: CASRQGFILNTEAFF

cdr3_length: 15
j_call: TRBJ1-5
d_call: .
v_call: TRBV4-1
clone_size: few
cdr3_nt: TGCGCCAGCAGCCAAGGGTCCCTCCGCAATCAGCCCCAGCATTTT
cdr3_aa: CASSQGSLRNQPQHF

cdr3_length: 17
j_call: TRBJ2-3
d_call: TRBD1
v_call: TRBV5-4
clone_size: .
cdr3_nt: TGTGCCAGCAGCGCTCAACCCGGGACAGGAAAAACAGATACGCAGTATTTT
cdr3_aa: CASSAQPGTGKTDTQYF

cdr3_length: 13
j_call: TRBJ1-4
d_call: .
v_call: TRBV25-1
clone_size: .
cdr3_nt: TGTGCCAGCAGTGAAGGACAAGTAGAAAAACTGTTTTTT
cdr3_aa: CASSEGQVEKLFF

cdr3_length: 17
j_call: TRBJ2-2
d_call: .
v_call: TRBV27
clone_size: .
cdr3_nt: TGTGCCAGCAGGCAGGGCGGAAGGCCCTCGAACACCGGGGAGCTGTTTTTT
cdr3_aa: CASRQGGRPSNTGELFF

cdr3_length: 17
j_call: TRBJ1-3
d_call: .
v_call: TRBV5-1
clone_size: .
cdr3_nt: TGCGCCAGCAGCTTGGCGGCAGCAGGGAGATCTGGAAACACCATATATTTT
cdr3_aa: CASSLAAAGRSGNTIYF

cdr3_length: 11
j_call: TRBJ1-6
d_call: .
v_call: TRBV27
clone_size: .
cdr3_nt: TGTGCCAGCAAGGGATTTTGGGCCCTCCACTTT
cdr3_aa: CASKGFWALHF

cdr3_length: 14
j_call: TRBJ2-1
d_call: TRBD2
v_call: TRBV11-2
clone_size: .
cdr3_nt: TGTGCCAGCAGCTCCGGACTAGCGGGAGATGAGCAGTTCTTC
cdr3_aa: CASSSGLAGDEQFF

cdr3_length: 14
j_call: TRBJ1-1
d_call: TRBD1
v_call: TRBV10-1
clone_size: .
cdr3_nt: TGCGCCAGCAGTGAGGGGACAGGGGAAACTGAAGCTTTCTTT
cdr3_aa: CASSEGTGETEAFF

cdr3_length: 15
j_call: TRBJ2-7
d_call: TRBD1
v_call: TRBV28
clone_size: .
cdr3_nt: TGTGCCAGCAGTACCTCCGGGACAGGGGGGTCCGAGCAGTACTTC
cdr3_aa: CASSTSGTGGSEQYF

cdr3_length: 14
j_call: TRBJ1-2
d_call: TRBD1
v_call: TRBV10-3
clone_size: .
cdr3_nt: TGTGCCATCAGTGCCGGACAGGGGATCTATGGCTACACCTTC
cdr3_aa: CAISAGQGIYGYTF

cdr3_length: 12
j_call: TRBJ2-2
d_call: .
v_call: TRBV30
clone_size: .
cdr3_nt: TGTGCCTGGAGTCAAGCAGCCGGGGAGCTGTTTTTT
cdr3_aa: CAWSQAAGELFF

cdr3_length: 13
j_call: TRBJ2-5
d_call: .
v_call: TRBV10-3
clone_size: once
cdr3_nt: TGTGCCATCAGCTCTTACTCGGGGGAGACCCAGTACTTC
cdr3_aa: CAISSYSGETQYF

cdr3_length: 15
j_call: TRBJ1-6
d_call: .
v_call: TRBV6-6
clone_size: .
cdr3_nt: TGTGCCAGCAGCGGTGGGTGGGGGGCTCGATCACCCCTCCACTTT
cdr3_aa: CASSGGWGARSPLHF

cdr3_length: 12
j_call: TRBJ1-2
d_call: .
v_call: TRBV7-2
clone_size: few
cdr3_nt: TGTGCCAGCAGCTTAGGCACGGCTGGCTACACCTTC
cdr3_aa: CASSLGTAGYTF

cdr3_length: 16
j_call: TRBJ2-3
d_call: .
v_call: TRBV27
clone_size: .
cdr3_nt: TGTGCCAGCAGTCCCCGTCGGGGGCGTCGGGAAGATACGCAGTATTTT
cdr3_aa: CASSPRRGRREDTQYF

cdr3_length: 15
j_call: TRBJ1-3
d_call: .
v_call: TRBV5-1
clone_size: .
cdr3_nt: TGCGCCAGCAGCTTGGGTCCAGGGGAAGGAAACACCATATATTTT
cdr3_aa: CASSLGPGEGNTIYF

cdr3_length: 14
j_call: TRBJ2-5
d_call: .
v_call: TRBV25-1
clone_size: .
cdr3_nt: TGTGCCAGCAGTGAGGCCGGGGAAAAGGGGACCCAGTACTTC
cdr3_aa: CASSEAGEKGTQYF

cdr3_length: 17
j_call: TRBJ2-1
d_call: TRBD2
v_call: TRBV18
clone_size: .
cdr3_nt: TGTGCCAGCTCACCAGCTAGCGGGGGGCAAAGGTACAATGAGCAGTTCTTC
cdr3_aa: CASSPASGGQRYNEQFF

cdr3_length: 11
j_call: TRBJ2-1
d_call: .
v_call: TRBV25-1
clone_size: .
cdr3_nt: TGTGCCAGCAGCGGCTTGGTTGTTCAGTTCTTC
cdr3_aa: CASSGLVVQFF

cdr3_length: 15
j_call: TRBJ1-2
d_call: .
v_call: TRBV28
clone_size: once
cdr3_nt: TGTGCCAGCAGTTCCTTCGGGCAGGGCGGCTATGGCTACACCTTC
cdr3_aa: CASSSFGQGGYGYTF

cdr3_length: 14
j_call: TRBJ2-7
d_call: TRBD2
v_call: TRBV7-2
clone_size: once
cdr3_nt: TGTGCCAGCAGCTTTGCGCGGGAGGAGAACGAGCAGTACTTC
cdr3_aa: CASSFAREENEQYF

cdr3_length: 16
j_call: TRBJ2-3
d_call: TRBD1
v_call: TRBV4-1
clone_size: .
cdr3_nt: TGCGCCAGCAGCCAAGAGCTGGACAGGGAAACAGATACGCAGTATTTT
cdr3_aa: CASSQELDRETDTQYF

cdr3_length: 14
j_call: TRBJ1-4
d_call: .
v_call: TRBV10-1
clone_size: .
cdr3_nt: TGCGCCAGCTCCATTGGGGGTGAGAATGAAAAACTGTTTTTT
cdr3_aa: CASSIGGENEKLFF

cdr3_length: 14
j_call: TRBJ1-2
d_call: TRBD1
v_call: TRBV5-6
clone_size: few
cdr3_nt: TGTGCCAGCACGGACAGGGGGCACAACTATGGCTACACCTTC
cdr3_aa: CASTDRGHNYGYTF

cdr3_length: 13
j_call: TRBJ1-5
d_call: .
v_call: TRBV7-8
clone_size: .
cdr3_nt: TGTGCCAGCAGCTTAGGGGGGCATCGGCCCCAGCATTTT
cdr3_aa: CASSLGGHRPQHF

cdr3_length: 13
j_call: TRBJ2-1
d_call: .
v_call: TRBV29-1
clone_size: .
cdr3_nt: TGCAGCGTTGTTAGGGACTCCAAAAATGAGCAGTTCTTC
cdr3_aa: CSVVRDSKNEQFF

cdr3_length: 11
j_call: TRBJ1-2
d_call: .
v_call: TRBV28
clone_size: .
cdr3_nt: TGTGCCAGCAGTTTTAACTATGGCTACACCTTC
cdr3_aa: CASSFNYGYTF

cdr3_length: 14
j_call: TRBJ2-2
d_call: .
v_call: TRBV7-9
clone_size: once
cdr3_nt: TGTGCCAGCAGGGGTGGGCTGAACACCGGGGAGCTGTTTTTT
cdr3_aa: CASRGGLNTGELFF

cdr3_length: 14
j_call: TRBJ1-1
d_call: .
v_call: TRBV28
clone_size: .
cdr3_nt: TGTGCCAGCAGTTTACCTCTGGTGAACACTGAAGCTTTCTTT
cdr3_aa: CASSLPLVNTEAFF

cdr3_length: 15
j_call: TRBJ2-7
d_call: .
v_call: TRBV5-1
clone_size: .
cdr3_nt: TGCGCCAGCAGCTCGGTAAGACAGGATCCCTACGAGCAGTACTTC
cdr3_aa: CASSSVRQDPYEQYF

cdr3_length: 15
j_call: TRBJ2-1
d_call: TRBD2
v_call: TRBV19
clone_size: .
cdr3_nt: TGTGCCAGTAGTGCCGGACTAGCGGGGTCCAATGAGCAGTTCTTC
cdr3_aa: CASSAGLAGSNEQFF